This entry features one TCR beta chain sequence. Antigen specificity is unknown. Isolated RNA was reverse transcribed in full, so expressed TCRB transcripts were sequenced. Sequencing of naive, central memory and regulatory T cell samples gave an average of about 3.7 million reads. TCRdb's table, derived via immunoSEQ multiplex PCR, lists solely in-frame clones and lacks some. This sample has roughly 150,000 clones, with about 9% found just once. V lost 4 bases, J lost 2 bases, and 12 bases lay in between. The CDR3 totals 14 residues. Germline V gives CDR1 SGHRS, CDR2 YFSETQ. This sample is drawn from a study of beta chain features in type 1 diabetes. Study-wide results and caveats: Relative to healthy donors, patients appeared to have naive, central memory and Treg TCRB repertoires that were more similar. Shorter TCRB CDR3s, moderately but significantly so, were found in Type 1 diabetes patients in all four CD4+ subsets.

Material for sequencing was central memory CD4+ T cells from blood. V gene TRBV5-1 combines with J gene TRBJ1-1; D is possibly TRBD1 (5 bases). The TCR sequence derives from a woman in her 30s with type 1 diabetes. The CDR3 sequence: CASSRGEGNTEAFF. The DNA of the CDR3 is TGCGCCAGCAGCCGGGGGGAGGGCAACACTGAAGCTTTCTTT.